The 4 T cell receptor beta chains below come from one sample, sequenced in a study of identical twins. Each CDR3 protein gets one entry after TCRdb re-called the 5' RACE reads with MiXCR. The sample holds around 200,000 distinct CDR3 sequences, roughly 9.4% seen once. Sequenced sample: memory (CD45RO+) T cells sorted from blood. Receptors were obtained from a woman aged 18 to 35 in good health.

This chain links TRBV5-6 with TRBJ2-3; TRBD2 aligns across 12 bases. The germline V gene encodes CDR1 SGHDT and CDR2 YYEEEE. CDR3 length: 16 amino acids. Trimming removed 4 bases from V and 6 bases from J; junction bases left unmatched: 9. The CDR3 region has the DNA TGTGCCAGCAGCCCCGGACTAGCGGGGATGATGGATACGCAGTATTTT. Translating gives CASSPGLAGMMDTQYF.

This clonotype occurred many times. The chain employs TRBV7-2 and TRBJ2-1; no reliable D call. CDR1 is SGHTA and CDR2 is FQGNSA in the germline V gene. This CDR3 comprises 13 residues. The ends were cut back, 6 bases at V and 11 bases at J, with 17 bases in the middle. The CDR3 loop reads CASSRPEGLKQFF. Here the CDR3 DNA reads TGTGCCAGCAGTCGTCCGGAAGGGCTCAAGCAGTTCTTC.

This clonotype has just a few counts. The chain recombines TRBV15 with TRBJ2-7; 9 bases align to TRBD1. CDR1 LNHNV and CDR2 YYDKDF come from the germline V gene (reference sequence). V lost 5 bases to trimming and J lost 4 bases; unmatched junction nucleotides: 0. The CDR3 is made up of 12 amino acids. CDR3 residues: CATSGQGYEQYF. CDR3 in DNA: TGTGCCACCAGCGGACAGGGGTACGAGCAGTACTTC.

This clonotype was seen ten or more times. The chain is built from TRBV5-1 and TRBJ2-5; D is uncertain. The CDR3 sequence is 13 residues long. CDR1 and CDR2 from the germline V gene are SGHRS and YFSETQ. With 3 bases removed from V and 2 bases from J, the gap between germline ends came to 8 bases. The CDR3 DNA sequence: TGCGCCAGCAGCTGGCGGTTGCAAGAGACCCAGTACTTC. Its protein is CASSWRLQETQYF.